One and the same sample provided the 30 T cell receptor beta chains below, sequenced in a study of blood T cell repertoires in COVID-19. TCRdb's table, derived via immunoSEQ multiplex PCR, lists solely in-frame clones and lacks some. This table holds about 170,000 clones, around 80% found once. Sequenced: peripheral blood. These TCRs come from a woman between 65 and 79 years old who had recovered from COVID-19.

V gene TRBV11-1 combines with J gene TRBJ1-5; TRBD1 is a possible D gene (5 bases). This CDR3 spans 13 amino acids. Between the trimmed V and J ends, which lost 5 bases and 4 bases, there was a span of 9 bases. Germline values: CDR1 SGHAT, CDR2 FQDESV (reference sequence). CDR3 in amino acids: CASSPGTNQPQHF. The CDR3 region has the DNA TGTGCCAGCAGCCCAGGGACTAATCAGCCCCAGCATTTT.

A few counts support this clone. The chain couples TRBV15 to TRBJ2-1, with 9 bases identical to TRBD1. The CDR3 has 13 residues. Germline CDR1 is LNHNV and CDR2 is YYDKDF (reference sequence). The V and J ends lost 7 bases and 8 bases, in that order; junction bases with no gene match: 6. The CDR3 DNA reads as TGTGCCACCACAGGGACAGGGAGGCATGAGCAGTTCTTC. This sequence encodes CATTGTGRHEQFF.

J is TRBJ2-3 and V is TRBV18; D call uncertain. V lost 2 bases, J lost 0 bases, and 6 bases lay in between. This CDR3 is 14 amino acids long. In germline, CDR1 is KGHSH, CDR2 LQKENI. CDR3 DNA: TGTGCCAGCTCACCAAACCTAAGCACAGATACGCAGTATTTT. Its protein product is CASSPNLSTDTQYF.

The chain has TRBV5-1 and TRBJ1-1; 9 bases match TRBD1. The CDR3 is 16 residues long. In germline, CDR1 is SGHRS, CDR2 YFSETQ. J gave up 1 base and V 4 bases, and 8 bases lay outside the gene matches. The CDR3 is CASSPWTGAGNTEAFF. For the CDR3, the DNA is TGCGCCAGCAGCCCATGGACAGGGGCAGGGAACACTGAAGCTTTCTTT.

This chain links TRBV10-3 with TRBJ2-1; a weak D match, TRBD1 (6 bases). This CDR3 is built from 12 residues. Trimming pared 6 bases from V and 9 bases from J, leaving 12 bases between. The germline CDR1 and CDR2 sequences are ENHRY and SYGVKD. Here the CDR3 DNA reads TGTGCCATCAGAGAAGGGGGTGGTGAGCAGTTCTTC. As protein: CAIREGGGEQFF.

This chain joins TRBV18 and TRBJ1-1; D is possibly TRBD1 (5 bases). The CDR3 runs 15 residues. V was cut by 0 bases and J by 1 base, with 9 bases left in between. Germline values: CDR1 KGHSH, CDR2 LQKENI. For the CDR3, the DNA is TGTGCCAGCTCACCACCGGGGGGAGGGAACACTGAAGCTTTCTTT. Translating it yields CASSPPGGGNTEAFF.

The J gene is TRBJ1-1, the V gene TRBV20-1; the D is unclear. This CDR3 contains 10 residues. Trimming stripped 5 bases from V and 8 bases from J, with 9 bases between. Germline CDR1 reads DFQATT; CDR2 reads SNEGSKA (reference sequence). The CDR3 loop reads CSAVTIEAFF. DNA for the CDR3: TGCAGTGCTGTCACTATCGAAGCTTTCTTT.

The chain is built from TRBV18 and TRBJ2-5; D not certain. CDR1 is KGHSH and CDR2 is LQKENI in the germline V gene. The length of the CDR3 is 13 residues. V was shortened by 2 bases and J by 5 bases, with 9 bases between the two germline ends. CDR3 sequence reads: CASSPSARETQYF. The CDR3 coding sequence is TGTGCCAGCTCACCATCTGCCCGGGAGACCCAGTACTTC.

This clone appeared once. This chain connects TRBV6-5 to TRBJ2-3; the match to TRBD2 covers 11 bases. Germline assignment: CDR1 MNHEY and CDR2 SVGAGI. The CDR3 covers 15 residues. Germline trimming cut 8 bases from V and 5 bases from J; bases unmatched to any gene: 9. The CDR3 coding sequence is TGTGCCAGCGGAATAGGGCTAGCGGGAGGAGATACGCAGTATTTT. This codes for CASGIGLAGGDTQYF.

The gene calls are TRBV2 and TRBJ1-1; D is ambiguous. CDR1 and CDR2 (germline): SNHLY, FYNNEI. V gave up 1 base and J gave up 8 bases, with 14 bases separating them. CDR3 length: 14 residues. The CDR3 sequence: CASSEESGPREAFF. In DNA, the CDR3 is TGTGCCAGCAGTGAAGAGAGTGGGCCCAGGGAAGCTTTCTTT. Based on the CDR3 plus reference TRBV2 and TRBJ1-1, the full variable domain is EPEVTQTPSHQVTQMGQEVILRCVPISNHLYFYWYRQILGQKVEFLVSFYNNEISEKSEIFDDQFSVERPDGSNFTLKIRSTKLEDSAMYFCASSEESGPREAFFGQGTRLTVV.

The CDR3 sequence: CASSLSNGHTIYF. The CDR3 nucleotides are TGTGCCAGCAGTTTATCGAACGGTCACACCATATATTTT. J is TRBJ1-3 and V is TRBV27; D gene ambiguous. In germline, CDR1 is MNHEY, CDR2 SMNVEV (reference sequence). The CDR3 is 13 residues long. Trimming stripped 0 bases from V and 8 bases from J, with 8 bases between.

The rearrangement uses TRBV7-2 and TRBJ2-7; 7 bases match TRBD1. Germline trimming cut 5 bases from V and 0 bases from J; bases unmatched to any gene: 13. Per the germline V gene, CDR1 is SGHTA and CDR2 is FQGNSA. This CDR3 has 17 amino acids. The CDR3 loop reads CASSETGAADLSYEQYF. The CDR3 DNA is TGTGCCAGCAGCGAAACAGGGGCCGCGGACCTCTCCTACGAGCAGTACTTC.

There are a few counts of this clone. The chain uses TRBV5-1 and TRBJ2-5, with D unresolved. The CDR3 is 14 amino acids. V lost 0 bases, J lost 1 base, and 7 bases lay in between. Germline assignment: CDR1 SGHRS and CDR2 YFSETQ. The CDR3 bases are TGCGCCAGCAGCTTGGAGGCAGGCCAAGAGACCCAGTACTTC. This translates into CASSLEAGQETQYF.

This rearrangement joins TRBV7-7 to TRBJ1-1; no firm D call. The CDR3 extends over 13 amino acids. Germline lookup yields CDR1 SSHAT and CDR2 FNYEAQ (reference sequence). The V end was cut by 3 bases, the J end by 4 bases, with 9 bases between. The CDR3 reads CASSFRVGTEAFF. For the CDR3, the DNA is TGTGCCAGCAGCTTCCGGGTCGGCACTGAAGCTTTCTTT.

The genes are TRBV7-9 and TRBJ2-6; 7 positions match TRBD1. V was clipped by 6 bases and J by 2 bases; unmatched bases: 16. Germline V gene data show CDR1 as SEHNR and CDR2 as FQNEAQ (reference sequence). This CDR3 has 19 amino acids. The CDR3 reads CASSLPLLQGRPGANVLTF. In DNA form, the CDR3 reads TGTGCCAGCAGTTTGCCGCTATTACAGGGGCGCCCTGGGGCCAACGTCCTGACTTTC.

V usage is TRBV11-3 and J usage is TRBJ2-5; D possibly corresponds to TRBD2 (5 bases). Trimming took 3 bases from V and 2 from J, leaving 22 bases between them. Germline CDR1 reads SGHNT; CDR2 reads YENEEA. The CDR3 is 18 residues long. The DNA of the CDR3 is TGTGCCAGCAGCTTCCGCGCTCGTCCTCCAGCGGAACAAGAGACCCAGTACTTC. It translates to CASSFRARPPAEQETQYF.

The chain's CDR3 is CASSLGDRVFGEQYF. The CDR3 DNA sequence: TGTGCCAGCAGTTTGGGGGACAGGGTTTTTGGCGAGCAGTACTTC. The chain recombines TRBV28 with TRBJ2-7; 9 nucleotides line up with TRBD1. Per germline, CDR1 MDHEN and CDR2 SYDVKM. V gave up 3 bases and J gave up 6 bases; unmatched junction bases: 9. This CDR3 has 15 residues.

The chain employs TRBV12-3 or TRBV12-4 and TRBJ2-5, with D possibly matching TRBD2 (6 bases). The CDR3 is 13 residues long. Trimming took off 6 bases at V and 4 bases at J, with 12 bases between the two ends. This CDR3 is CASRRFGGETQYF. The CDR3 DNA is TGTGCCAGCAGACGGTTCGGGGGAGAGACCCAGTACTTC.

This clone was counted between two and nine times. The chain carries TRBV19 and TRBJ2-2; weak D call: TRBD1 (5 bases). V was shortened by 3 bases and J by 6 bases, with 14 bases between the two germline ends. There are 15 residues in the CDR3. The germline V gene has CDR1 LNHDA and CDR2 SQIVND (reference sequence). This chain's CDR3 is CASSMGYRWPGELFF. DNA for the CDR3: TGTGCCAGTAGTATGGGGTACAGGTGGCCCGGGGAGCTGTTTTTT.

This sequence joins TRBV7-9 and TRBJ1-1; the D gene is possibly TRBD1 (6 bases). The germline V gene encodes CDR1 SEHNR and CDR2 FQNEAQ (reference sequence). Trimming took 5 bases from V and 3 from J, leaving 16 bases between them. The CDR3 extends over 15 amino acids. CDR3 sequence (DNA): TGTGCCAGCAGCACACGACAGGTAGGCGACACTGAAGCTTTCTTT. It translates to CASSTRQVGDTEAFF.

CDR3 sequence: CASSPGVGDEQYF. Here the CDR3 DNA reads TGTGCCAGCTCCCCGGGGGTGGGGGACGAGCAGTACTTC. This chain uses TRBV18 with TRBJ2-7; a possible D gene is TRBD2 (6 bases). The germline V gene has CDR1 KGHSH and CDR2 LQKENI. The V and J ends lost 6 bases and 5 bases respectively, with 14 bases between them. The CDR3 length is 13 residues.

This clone was picked up a small number of times. The rearrangement joins TRBV4-1 to TRBJ1-2; 7 bases map to TRBD1. Per the germline V gene, CDR1 is MGHRA and CDR2 is YSYEKL. Unmatched junction bases numbered 5, after V lost 3 bases and J lost 4 bases. This CDR3 has 14 amino acids. DNA for the CDR3: TGCGCCAGCAGCCACGGGACAGCATTCTATGGCTACACCTTC. Encoded protein: CASSHGTAFYGYTF.

CDR3 DNA: TGCGCCAGCAGCCGGGACAGGGCTCTTTCGGGGGCCAACGTCCTGACTTTC. Its translation: CASSRDRALSGANVLTF. The chain joins TRBV4-1 to TRBJ2-6, with 9 bases lining up with TRBD1. With 4 bases clipped from V and 4 bases from J, the junction kept 8 bases outside the gene matches. Germline assignment: CDR1 MGHRA and CDR2 YSYEKL. The CDR3 contains 17 residues.

The gene calls are TRBV20-1 and TRBJ2-2, with TRBD2 identical over 8 bases. Germline-derived CDR1 and CDR2 are DFQATT and SNEGSKA (reference sequence). With 3 bases clipped from V and 2 bases from J, the junction kept 11 bases outside the gene matches. The CDR3 runs 17 residues. The CDR3 sequence is CSASPAAGGPNTGELFF. The CDR3 DNA reads as TGCAGTGCTAGTCCGGCCGCGGGGGGCCCAAACACCGGGGAGCTGTTTTTT.

The rearrangement links TRBV5-1 to TRBJ1-1; TRBD1 matches 8 bases. Germline CDR1 and CDR2: SGHRS and YFSETQ. Trimming cost V 4 bases and J 4 bases; bases outside gene matches: 6. This CDR3 spans 14 amino acids. In DNA form, the CDR3 reads TGCGCCAGCAGCCCGCACAGGGGGACCACTGAAGCTTTCTTT. Translation gives CASSPHRGTTEAFF.

CDR3: CASSIPGVDYGYTF. CDR3 coding DNA: TGTGCCAGTAGTATCCCCGGGGTTGACTATGGCTACACCTTC. The chain has TRBV19 and TRBJ1-2; D unresolved. The V end lost 3 bases, the J end lost 3 bases, and 11 bases lay between the germline ends. The CDR3 has 14 amino acids. Germline V CDR1 and CDR2: LNHDA, SQIVND (reference sequence). Using reference TRBV19 and TRBJ1-2 for the parts outside the CDR3, the full variable domain is DGGITQSPKYLFRKEGQNVTLSCEQNLNHDAMYWYRQDPGQGLRLIYYSQIVNDFQKGDIAEGYSVSREKKESFPLTVTSAQKNPTAFYLCASSIPGVDYGYTFGSGTRLTVV.

The V and J genes are TRBV20-1 and TRBJ2-5; no definite D call. V was clipped by 3 bases and J by 5 bases, with 7 bases between them. The CDR3 has 11 amino acids. The germline CDR1 and CDR2 sequences are DFQATT and SNEGSKA (reference sequence). The DNA for the CDR3 is TGCAGTGCTAGTGTCGGGGAGACCCAGTACTTC. This translates into CSASVGETQYF.

The rearrangement joins TRBV7-9 to TRBJ2-5; D gene uncertain. The CDR3 covers 15 residues. With 5 bases removed from V and 1 base from J, the gap between germline ends came to 14 bases. Germline V gene data show CDR1 as SEHNR and CDR2 as FQNEAQ (reference sequence). The CDR3 coding sequence is TGTGCCAGCAGCCCCCCGAGACACTTCCAAGAGACCCAGTACTTC. Its translation: CASSPPRHFQETQYF. Variable domain in full (rest from reference TRBV7-9 and TRBJ2-5): DTGVSQNPRHKITKRGQNVTFRCDPISEHNRLYWYRQTLGQGPEFLTYFQNEAQLEKSRLLSDRFSAERPKGSFSTLEIQRTEQGDSAMYLCASSPPRHFQETQYFGPGTRLLVL.

This clone was seen repeatedly, ten times or more. The V gene is TRBV27, the J gene TRBJ2-2; D uncertain. Trimming took 3 bases from V and 7 from J, leaving 6 bases between them. The CDR3 covers 12 residues. Per germline, CDR1 MNHEY and CDR2 SMNVEV (reference sequence). The CDR3 DNA reads TGTGCCAGCAGTTTTCTTCGCGGGGAGCTGTTTTTT. Protein product: CASSFLRGELFF.

J is TRBJ2-5 and V is TRBV7-9; 11 bases map to TRBD2. This CDR3 spans 15 amino acids. Germline assignment: CDR1 SEHNR and CDR2 FQNEAQ (reference sequence). With V trimmed by 7 bases and J by 2 bases, 6 bases remained unmatched. CDR3 sequence reads: CASKGTSGPQETQYF. DNA of the CDR3: TGTGCCAGCAAGGGGACTAGCGGACCGCAAGAGACCCAGTACTTC. Complete variable domain (other parts from reference TRBV7-9 and TRBJ2-5): DTGVSQNPRHKITKRGQNVTFRCDPISEHNRLYWYRQTLGQGPEFLTYFQNEAQLEKSRLLSDRFSAERPKGSFSTLEIQRTEQGDSAMYLCASKGTSGPQETQYFGPGTRLLVL.